The rows below give T cell receptor beta chains drawn from one sample of a study of control samples from healthy donors and cancer patients. Some clones are missing from TCRdb's copy, which holds only in-frame ones; the method was immunoSEQ multiplex PCR. The table includes some 120,000 clones, over 75% detected once. The sample comprised blood. These receptors were collected from a man younger than 35 in good health. The CDR3 runs from the conserved cysteine through the conserved F or W. Fields, in order: D gene, V gene, clone size, CDR3 length, J gene, CDR3 DNA, CDR3 protein. D genes are given only for firm matches. Where a row states a size, it is once, few, many or the class of an expanded clone; other rows omit it.

d_call: NA
v_call: TRBV28
clone_size: NA
cdr3_length: 13
j_call: TRBJ1-5
cdr3_nt: TGTGCCAGCAGTTTGAGAGGGACTCAGCCCCAGCATTTT
cdr3_aa: CASSLRGTQPQHF

d_call: NA
v_call: TRBV2
clone_size: NA
cdr3_length: 12
j_call: TRBJ1-4
cdr3_nt: TGTGCCAGCATAGGGATTGACGAAAAACTGTTTTTT
cdr3_aa: CASIGIDEKLFF

d_call: TRBD1
v_call: TRBV11-1
clone_size: once
cdr3_length: 14
j_call: TRBJ2-7
cdr3_nt: TGTGCCAGCAGCCCCACCCTCGGGACAGGGAAGCAGTACTTC
cdr3_aa: CASSPTLGTGKQYF

d_call: NA
v_call: TRBV12-3/TRBV12-4
clone_size: NA
cdr3_length: 13
j_call: TRBJ1-2
cdr3_nt: TGTGCCAGCAGTTTATGGGAGAACTATGGCTACACCTTC
cdr3_aa: CASSLWENYGYTF

d_call: NA
v_call: TRBV4-1
clone_size: NA
cdr3_length: 16
j_call: TRBJ2-3
cdr3_nt: TGCGCCAGCAGCCTGAAAGGGCAGGGTGTTATAGATACGCAGTATTTT
cdr3_aa: CASSLKGQGVIDTQYF

d_call: TRBD1
v_call: TRBV6-2/TRBV6-3
clone_size: NA
cdr3_length: 15
j_call: TRBJ2-5
cdr3_nt: TGTGCCAGCAGTTACGCGGGACAGGGAGTAGAGACCCAGTACTTC
cdr3_aa: CASSYAGQGVETQYF

d_call: TRBD2
v_call: TRBV12-5
clone_size: NA
cdr3_length: 18
j_call: TRBJ2-1
cdr3_nt: TGTGCTAGTGGTTTGGTACGGCCTAGCGGCCTAGTGGCCTATGAGCAGTTCTTC
cdr3_aa: CASGLVRPSGLVAYEQFF

d_call: NA
v_call: TRBV5-4
clone_size: NA
cdr3_length: 15
j_call: TRBJ1-1
cdr3_nt: TGTGCCAGCAGCCCCGCCCTCCATACAGGCACTGAAGCTTTCTTT
cdr3_aa: CASSPALHTGTEAFF

d_call: NA
v_call: TRBV6-5
clone_size: NA
cdr3_length: 14
j_call: TRBJ1-6
cdr3_nt: TGTGCCAGCAGCGCTGTTCAGGGAGATTCACCCCTCCACTTT
cdr3_aa: CASSAVQGDSPLHF

d_call: TRBD2
v_call: TRBV4-3
clone_size: NA
cdr3_length: 15
j_call: TRBJ2-5
cdr3_nt: TGCGCCAGCAGCTCCCTAGCGGGAGATGGAGAGACCCAGTACTTC
cdr3_aa: CASSSLAGDGETQYF

d_call: TRBD2
v_call: TRBV11-2
clone_size: NA
cdr3_length: 16
j_call: TRBJ2-5
cdr3_nt: TGTGCCAGCAGAGGACTAGCGGGGAGAAGCGGAGAGACCCAGTACTTC
cdr3_aa: CASRGLAGRSGETQYF

d_call: NA
v_call: TRBV12-3/TRBV12-4
clone_size: few
cdr3_length: 13
j_call: TRBJ1-6
cdr3_nt: TGTGCCAGCAGTTCGGGAGCGAATTCACCCCTCCACTTT
cdr3_aa: CASSSGANSPLHF

d_call: TRBD2
v_call: TRBV15
clone_size: NA
cdr3_length: 18
j_call: TRBJ2-5
cdr3_nt: TGTGCCACCAGCAGAGAGGCCCCTCTAGCGGGGTTCCAAGAGACCCAGTACTTC
cdr3_aa: CATSREAPLAGFQETQYF

d_call: NA
v_call: TRBV9
clone_size: many
cdr3_length: 15
j_call: TRBJ2-2
cdr3_nt: TGTGCCAGCAGCGTAGACGGGGCGGGCACCGGGGAGCTGTTTTTT
cdr3_aa: CASSVDGAGTGELFF

d_call: NA
v_call: TRBV7-3
clone_size: NA
cdr3_length: 14
j_call: TRBJ1-1
cdr3_nt: TGTGCCAGCAGCTTAAACGCAGAGAACACTGAAGCTTTCTTT
cdr3_aa: CASSLNAENTEAFF

d_call: NA
v_call: TRBV5-6
clone_size: NA
cdr3_length: 16
j_call: TRBJ2-1
cdr3_nt: TGTGCCAGCAGCTCTGGAGTGGGGTCAATTTACAATGAGCAGTTCTTC
cdr3_aa: CASSSGVGSIYNEQFF

d_call: NA
v_call: TRBV19
clone_size: NA
cdr3_length: 14
j_call: TRBJ1-6
cdr3_nt: TGTGCCAGTAGTATAGCGGAAAAGCGTTCACCCCTCCACTTT
cdr3_aa: CASSIAEKRSPLHF

d_call: TRBD2
v_call: TRBV7-2
clone_size: NA
cdr3_length: 16
j_call: TRBJ2-5
cdr3_nt: TGTGCCAGCAGCTTAAGGTCTAGCGGGAGTAGCGAGACCCAGTACTTC
cdr3_aa: CASSLRSSGSSETQYF

d_call: TRBD1
v_call: TRBV19
clone_size: once
cdr3_length: 15
j_call: TRBJ2-3
cdr3_nt: TGTGCCAGTAGTATCCAACAGGGGGCAAGAGATACGCAGTATTTT
cdr3_aa: CASSIQQGARDTQYF

d_call: NA
v_call: TRBV19
clone_size: NA
cdr3_length: 14
j_call: TRBJ1-1
cdr3_nt: TGTGCCAGTAGTATAAATACGGGGGGCACTGAAGCTTTCTTT
cdr3_aa: CASSINTGGTEAFF

d_call: NA
v_call: TRBV6-5
clone_size: NA
cdr3_length: 13
j_call: TRBJ1-2
cdr3_nt: TGTGCCAGCAGGGAGGACTTTAACTATGGCTACACCTTC
cdr3_aa: CASREDFNYGYTF

d_call: NA
v_call: TRBV4-1
clone_size: medium-sized
cdr3_length: 16
j_call: TRBJ2-2
cdr3_nt: TGCGCCAGCAGCCAAGATAGCCGGGTTGGCACCGGGGAGCTGTTTTTT
cdr3_aa: CASSQDSRVGTGELFF

d_call: NA
v_call: TRBV28
clone_size: NA
cdr3_length: 14
j_call: TRBJ2-3
cdr3_nt: TGTGCCAGCAGTTTAACGGGTGCCACAGATACGCAGTATTTT
cdr3_aa: CASSLTGATDTQYF

d_call: NA
v_call: TRBV27
clone_size: NA
cdr3_length: 15
j_call: TRBJ1-1
cdr3_nt: TGTGCCAGCAGTTTACGGGGCAAGTCCGTGACTGAAGCTTTCTTT
cdr3_aa: CASSLRGKSVTEAFF

d_call: NA
v_call: TRBV27
clone_size: NA
cdr3_length: 13
j_call: TRBJ1-5
cdr3_nt: TGTGCCAGCAGGACAGGCGACAATCAGCCCCAGCATTTT
cdr3_aa: CASRTGDNQPQHF

d_call: NA
v_call: TRBV5-1
clone_size: NA
cdr3_length: 14
j_call: TRBJ2-5
cdr3_nt: TGCGCCAGCAGCTTGGTGGCCAGCCAAGAGACCCAGTACTTC
cdr3_aa: CASSLVASQETQYF

d_call: TRBD1
v_call: TRBV7-7
clone_size: once
cdr3_length: 14
j_call: TRBJ2-7
cdr3_nt: TGTGCCAGCAGCGCCGGGACAGGGGGGTACGAGCAGTACTTC
cdr3_aa: CASSAGTGGYEQYF

d_call: NA
v_call: TRBV13
clone_size: NA
cdr3_length: 15
j_call: TRBJ2-7
cdr3_nt: TGTGCCAGCAGCTTTAAACAGGGCCTCTTCTACGAGCAGTACTTC
cdr3_aa: CASSFKQGLFYEQYF

d_call: NA
v_call: TRBV5-1
clone_size: NA
cdr3_length: 13
j_call: TRBJ2-1
cdr3_nt: TGCGCCAGCAGCCCCACTAGCTACAATGAGCAGTTCTTC
cdr3_aa: CASSPTSYNEQFF

d_call: TRBD1
v_call: TRBV5-1
clone_size: NA
cdr3_length: 15
j_call: TRBJ1-2
cdr3_nt: TGCGCCAGCAGACGAGGGACAGCCGACCCCTATGGCTACACCTTC
cdr3_aa: CASRRGTADPYGYTF

d_call: TRBD2
v_call: TRBV5-4
clone_size: NA
cdr3_length: 17
j_call: TRBJ2-2
cdr3_nt: TGTGCCAGCAGCTTGGATTTGACTAGCGGAAACACCGGGGAGCTGTTTTTT
cdr3_aa: CASSLDLTSGNTGELFF

d_call: TRBD1
v_call: TRBV7-6
clone_size: NA
cdr3_length: 15
j_call: TRBJ1-4
cdr3_nt: TGTGCCAGCAGCTCCCAGACAGGGCGAACTGAAAAACTGTTTTTT
cdr3_aa: CASSSQTGRTEKLFF

d_call: NA
v_call: TRBV5-8
clone_size: NA
cdr3_length: 15
j_call: TRBJ1-5
cdr3_nt: TGTGCCAGCAGCTTGGGTACAGATAGCAATCAGCCCCAGCATTTT
cdr3_aa: CASSLGTDSNQPQHF

d_call: NA
v_call: TRBV19
clone_size: NA
cdr3_length: 16
j_call: TRBJ2-2
cdr3_nt: TGTGCAAGCAGTACCCTAAGGGGGGGCGGATCAGGGGAGCTGTTTTTT
cdr3_aa: CASSTLRGGGSGELFF

d_call: NA
v_call: TRBV28
clone_size: NA
cdr3_length: 15
j_call: TRBJ1-5
cdr3_nt: TGTGCCAGCAGTCCCAGGGGAGTTAGCAATCAGCCCCAGCATTTT
cdr3_aa: CASSPRGVSNQPQHF

d_call: TRBD1
v_call: TRBV10-3
clone_size: few
cdr3_length: 13
j_call: TRBJ2-6
cdr3_nt: TGTGCCAGCACAGGGGATGGGGCCAACGTCCTGACTTTC
cdr3_aa: CASTGDGANVLTF

d_call: NA
v_call: TRBV7-9
clone_size: few
cdr3_length: 14
j_call: TRBJ1-3
cdr3_nt: TGTGCCAGCAGCTTGGACAGCTCTGGAAACACCATATATTTT
cdr3_aa: CASSLDSSGNTIYF

d_call: NA
v_call: TRBV11-3
clone_size: NA
cdr3_length: 15
j_call: TRBJ1-4
cdr3_nt: TGTGCCAGCAGCTTAGCGGTGGTTGGTAATGAAAAACTGTTTTTT
cdr3_aa: CASSLAVVGNEKLFF

d_call: NA
v_call: TRBV14
clone_size: NA
cdr3_length: 15
j_call: TRBJ2-1
cdr3_nt: TGTGCCAGCAGCCAGTTTATGAGCTCCTACAATGAGCAGTTCTTC
cdr3_aa: CASSQFMSSYNEQFF

d_call: NA
v_call: TRBV7-9
clone_size: NA
cdr3_length: 16
j_call: TRBJ2-3
cdr3_nt: TGTGCCAGCAGCTTAGGGCGTTGGGAAGACACAGATACGCAGTATTTT
cdr3_aa: CASSLGRWEDTDTQYF

d_call: NA
v_call: TRBV12-3/TRBV12-4
clone_size: NA
cdr3_length: 13
j_call: TRBJ2-7
cdr3_nt: TGTGCCAGCAGTTTCTCCCCCCGGGGCGAGCAGTACTTC
cdr3_aa: CASSFSPRGEQYF

d_call: NA
v_call: TRBV7-9
clone_size: few
cdr3_length: 16
j_call: TRBJ1-6
cdr3_nt: TGTGCCAGCAGCCTTAGACGCAGCTCCTATAATTCACCCCTCCACTTT
cdr3_aa: CASSLRRSSYNSPLHF

d_call: NA
v_call: TRBV7-2
clone_size: NA
cdr3_length: 16
j_call: TRBJ1-6
cdr3_nt: TGTGCCAGCAGCCCCAGGGCCGGGACCGAGAATTCACCCCTCCACTTT
cdr3_aa: CASSPRAGTENSPLHF

d_call: TRBD1
v_call: TRBV12-3/TRBV12-4
clone_size: NA
cdr3_length: 12
j_call: TRBJ1-4
cdr3_nt: TGTGCCAGCACCTGGGACAGTGAAAAACTGTTTTTT
cdr3_aa: CASTWDSEKLFF

d_call: NA
v_call: TRBV10-1
clone_size: NA
cdr3_length: 13
j_call: TRBJ2-1
cdr3_nt: TGCGCCAGCAGCGAGGGGACCCGCAATGAGCAGTTCTTC
cdr3_aa: CASSEGTRNEQFF

d_call: TRBD2
v_call: TRBV6-4
clone_size: few
cdr3_length: 15
j_call: TRBJ2-3
cdr3_nt: TGTGCCAGCAGTGCGTTAGCGGGGGGCACAGATACGCAGTATTTT
cdr3_aa: CASSALAGGTDTQYF

d_call: TRBD2
v_call: TRBV27
clone_size: NA
cdr3_length: 14
j_call: TRBJ2-1
cdr3_nt: TGTGCCAGCAGACCGGGACTAGCCTACAATGAGCAGTTCTTC
cdr3_aa: CASRPGLAYNEQFF